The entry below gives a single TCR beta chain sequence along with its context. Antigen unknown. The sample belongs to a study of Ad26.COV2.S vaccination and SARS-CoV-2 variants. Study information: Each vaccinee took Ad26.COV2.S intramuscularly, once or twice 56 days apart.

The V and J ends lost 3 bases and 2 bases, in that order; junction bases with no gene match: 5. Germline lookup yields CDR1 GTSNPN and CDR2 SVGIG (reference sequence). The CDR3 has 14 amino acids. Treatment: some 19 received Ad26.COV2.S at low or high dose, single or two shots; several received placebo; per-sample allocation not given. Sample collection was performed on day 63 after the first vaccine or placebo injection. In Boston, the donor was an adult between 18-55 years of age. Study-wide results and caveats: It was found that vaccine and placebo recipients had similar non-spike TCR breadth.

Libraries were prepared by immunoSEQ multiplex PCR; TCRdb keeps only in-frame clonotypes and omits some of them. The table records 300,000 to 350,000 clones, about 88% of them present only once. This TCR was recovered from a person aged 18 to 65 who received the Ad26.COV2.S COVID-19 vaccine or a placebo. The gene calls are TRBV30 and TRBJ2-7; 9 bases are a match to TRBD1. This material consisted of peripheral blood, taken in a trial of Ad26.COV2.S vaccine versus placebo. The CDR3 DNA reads TGTGCCTGGAGCGGGACAGGGATTCCCTACGAGCAGTACTTC. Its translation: CAWSGTGIPYEQYF. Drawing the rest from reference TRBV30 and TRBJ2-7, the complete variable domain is SQTIHQWPATLVQPVGSPLSLECTVEGTSNPNLYWYRQAAGRGLQLLFYSVGIGQISSEVPQNLSASRPQDRQFILSSKKLLLSDSGFYLCAWSGTGIPYEQYFGPGTRLTVT.